This T cell receptor (beta chain) was documented in a study of T cell responses to AZD1222 COVID-19 vaccine. Study-wide findings and caveats: Nearly half of the spike-specific TCRs reportedly recognize variant regions that carry no mutations. Mostly white British, mostly female donors; authors suggested clonal diversity may be underestimated. Vaccine-related CD4 TCRs covered spike, predominating at 160-218 and 743-854.

Points on this clone: Its matching antigen is unknown.

With V trimmed by 4 bases and J by 8 bases, 6 bases remained unmatched. The V gene's germline CDR1 is LGHDT and CDR2 YNNKEL (reference sequence). This CDR3 is built from 13 residues. The table came from immunoSEQ multiplex PCR; TCRdb's copy has only in-frame clones and leaves some out. The sample records almost 70,000 clones, about four fifths being singletons. Doses given second, at about 4 or about 12 weeks, were pooled. The chain recombines TRBV3-1 (or the pseudogene TRBV3-2) with TRBJ2-5; 8 bases match TRBD2. The source of this sequence is an adult who received the AZD1222 COVID-19 vaccine. The starting material was peripheral blood, obtained 28 days after the second AZD1222 dose. The CDR3 DNA reads as TGTGCCAGCAGCCGCGGGGGGAGGGGAACCCAGTACTTC. This codes for CASSRGGRGTQYF.